Listed here are 8 T cell receptor beta chains from one sample, sequenced in a study of sequential checkpoint blockade in melanoma. TCRdb keeps only in-frame clones here, not all; method: immunoSEQ multiplex PCR. The sample has some 22,000 clones, 65% to 85% seen once. Treatment given: randomized to nivolumab then ipilimumab (arm A) or the reverse (arm B). Sequences were derived from CD8+ T cells sorted from blood (inferred from file names), sampled from a patient given nivolumab and ipilimumab in sequence. The receptors come from a human donor with melanoma.

J is TRBJ2-2 and V is TRBV28; D unresolved. The CDR3 totals 13 residues. The germline V gene has CDR1 MDHEN and CDR2 SYDVKM. Trimming removed 4 bases from V and 4 bases from J, with 7 bases in between. The CDR3 here is CASSYHSTGELFF. CDR3 nucleotides: TGTGCCAGCAGTTACCACAGCACCGGGGAGCTGTTTTTT.

CDR3 bases: TGTGCCAGCAGCTCCAGGGGGGACGGCACTGAAGCTTTCTTT. Translating it yields CASSSRGDGTEAFF. The V and J genes are TRBV27 and TRBJ1-1, with 7 positions matching TRBD1. From germline, CDR1 is MNHEY and CDR2 SMNVEV (reference sequence). V trimming: 6 bases; J trimming: 4 bases; junction bases outside the gene matches: 8. This CDR3 region has 14 residues.

The rearrangement links TRBV10-3 to TRBJ2-1, with TRBD2 matching 7 bases. CDR3 length: 15 residues. Germline-derived CDR1 and CDR2 are ENHRY and SYGVKD. Trimming removed 6 bases from V and 7 bases from J; junction bases left unmatched: 12. The CDR3 nucleotides read TGTGCCATCAGACCCACCTGGCGGGAGAAGAATGAGCAGTTCTTC. Protein product: CAIRPTWREKNEQFF.

V is TRBV28 and J is TRBJ2-7; D unresolved. The germline V gene has CDR1 MDHEN and CDR2 SYDVKM. The CDR3 is made up of 13 amino acids. V lost 2 bases and J lost 2, with 7 bases in between. The CDR3 DNA reads TGTGCCAGCAGTTTAAACCGCGCCTACGAGCAGTACTTC. This encodes CASSLNRAYEQYF.

In its sample, this clone is medium-sized. The rearrangement uses TRBV5-1 and TRBJ2-7; no definite D call. The CDR3 consists of 14 residues. Deletions cut 2 bases from V and 0 bases from J, with 9 bases between. Germline CDR1 SGHRS, CDR2 YFSETQ. The CDR3 coding sequence is TGCGCCAGCAGCTTTAAACTTGACTCCTACGAGCAGTACTTC. Encoded protein: CASSFKLDSYEQYF. Using reference TRBV5-1 and TRBJ2-7 for the parts outside the CDR3, the full variable domain is KAGVTQTPRYLIKTRGQQVTLSCSPISGHRSVSWYQQTPGQGLQFLFEYFSETQRNKGNFPGRFSGRQFSNSRSEMNVSTLELGDSALYLCASSFKLDSYEQYFGPGTRLTVT.

The V and J genes are TRBV18 and TRBJ1-1, with 10 bases aligning to TRBD1. Germline-derived CDR1 and CDR2 are KGHSH and LQKENI. This CDR3 comprises 18 residues. V dropped 6 bases and J dropped 0; count of bases not matched to a gene: 13. CDR3 sequence (DNA): TGTGCCAGCTCGTTCAGGACAGGGGGAAAACTGTTGAACACTGAAGCTTTCTTT. As protein: CASSFRTGGKLLNTEAFF.

The rearrangement links TRBV4-3 to TRBJ2-1; TRBD2 matches 8 bases. The germline V gene encodes CDR1 LGHNA and CDR2 YSLEER. With V trimmed by 0 bases and J by 4 bases, 5 bases remained unmatched. The CDR3 spans 16 residues. As DNA, the CDR3 is TGCGCCAGCAGCCAAGATCACAGCGGGGGATACAATGAGCAGTTCTTC. Translated: CASSQDHSGGYNEQFF.

V and J are TRBV25-1 and TRBJ1-1; D not resolved. V gave up 1 base and J gave up 7 bases, with 13 bases separating them. CDR1 is MGHDK, CDR2 SYGVNS, per germline. The CDR3 runs 14 residues. The chain's CDR3 is CASSELERQYEAFF. The DNA for the CDR3 is TGTGCCAGCAGTGAATTGGAGAGGCAGTATGAAGCTTTCTTT.